These T cell receptor beta chains were read from a single sample in a study of blood T cell repertoires in COVID-19. Using immunoSEQ multiplex PCR, the repertoire was profiled, and TCRdb retains in-frame clones only, with some absent. Of 300,000 or so clones in the sample, about nine tenths were seen once. The sample comprised PBMCs or T cells enriched from blood (not recorded which). These receptor sequences come from a man aged 60 to 75 who had recovered from COVID-19. The CDR3 runs from the conserved cysteine through the conserved F or W. The D gene is left open where the match is weak. The size field is filled for only some rows; it gives once, few, many or a size class.

TRBJ2-6	NA	NA	TRBV5-1	TGCGCCAGCAGCTTTGCGGATAGAGGGGCCAACGTCCTGACTTTC	CASSFADRGANVLTF
TRBJ1-2	NA	NA	TRBV28	TGTGCCAGCTACGATCCTGGGTCAGGCGATGGCTACACCTTC	CASYDPGSGDGYTF
TRBJ2-1	TRBD2	once	TRBV5-1	TGCGCCAGCAGGGCGTCGGGGGGGCCCTACAATGAGCAGTTCTTC	CASRASGGPYNEQFF
TRBJ2-7	TRBD1	NA	TRBV4-1	TGCGCCAGCAGCCAACCGGGACAGGGTCCCTACGAGCAGTACTTC	CASSQPGQGPYEQYF
TRBJ2-5	TRBD1	NA	TRBV7-3	TGTGCCAGCAGCTTAGGGACAGACGGAAGGATGGAGACCCAGTACTTC	CASSLGTDGRMETQYF
TRBJ2-7	NA	NA	TRBV24-1	TGTGCCACCAGTGATTTGACGGGAGAGCAGTACTTC	CATSDLTGEQYF
TRBJ2-5	TRBD1	NA	TRBV24-1	TGTGCCACCAGTGATTTTACAGGGGGCCAAGAGACCCAGTACTTC	CATSDFTGGQETQYF
TRBJ1-4	NA	NA	TRBV6-2/TRBV6-3	TGTGCCAGCAGTTATCCCGGTGGTGGGCCCGAAAAACTGTTTTTT	CASSYPGGGPEKLFF
TRBJ1-6	NA	NA	TRBV7-3	TGTGCCAGCAGCCCCGCCCGGAATTCACCCCTCCACTTT	CASSPARNSPLHF
TRBJ2-1	TRBD2	NA	TRBV3-1/TRBV3-2	TGTGCCAGCAGCCAAGAAGGGACTAGGCTCTACAATGAGCAGTTCTTC	CASSQEGTRLYNEQFF
TRBJ2-2	TRBD2	NA	TRBV18	TGTGCCAGCTCACCTTCGGGACTAGCGAACACCGGGGAGCTGTTTTTT	CASSPSGLANTGELFF
TRBJ1-4	NA	NA	TRBV30	TGTGCCTGGTCGGCGGGAGAAAAACTGTTTTTT	CAWSAGEKLFF
TRBJ1-2	NA	NA	TRBV25-1	TGTGCCAGCCTAAGTTACAGGGCGGTCCCCTATGGCTACACCTTC	CASLSYRAVPYGYTF
TRBJ2-7	TRBD1	NA	TRBV29-1	TGCAGCGTCGGCGACAGGGGGCCTACCTACGAGCAGTACTTC	CSVGDRGPTYEQYF
TRBJ1-1	TRBD1	NA	TRBV4-2	TGTGCCAGCAGCCACGACAGGGAATTTATGAACACTGAAGCTTTCTTT	CASSHDREFMNTEAFF
TRBJ1-3	TRBD1	NA	TRBV7-2	TGTGCCAGCAGCTTAGAGGGACAGCGAAACACCATATATTTT	CASSLEGQRNTIYF
TRBJ1-4	NA	once	TRBV5-1	TGCGCCAGCAGCCCTGCGGGCAGAGTACAAGAAAAACTGTTTTTT	CASSPAGRVQEKLFF
TRBJ1-1	TRBD1	NA	TRBV2	TGTGCCAGCCGGGGACAGGGTGGCACTGAAGCTTTCTTT	CASRGQGGTEAFF
TRBJ2-7	TRBD1	NA	TRBV5-4	TGTGCCAGCAGCTCGAGACAGGGTCCCACCTACGAGCAGTACTTC	CASSSRQGPTYEQYF
TRBJ1-3	NA	NA	TRBV10-3	TGTGCCATCAGGGGGGGAGACGCCTCTGGAAACACCATATATTTT	CAIRGGDASGNTIYF
TRBJ1-2	NA	NA	TRBV9	TGTGCCAGCAGCGTCGGGGACTCCCATGGCTACACCTTC	CASSVGDSHGYTF
TRBJ2-1	NA	NA	TRBV7-8	TGTGCCAGCTCCCCTTATGGTACTCCTTCCTACAATGAGCAGTTCTTC	CASSPYGTPSYNEQFF
TRBJ2-3	NA	NA	TRBV10-3	TGTGCCATCAGTGAGTCGGTTGGACTATTGACAGATACGCAGTATTTT	CAISESVGLLTDTQYF
TRBJ1-3	TRBD1	NA	TRBV9	TGTGCCAGCAGCTCCTACGGGACAGGGTTTCCTGGAAACACCATATATTTT	CASSSYGTGFPGNTIYF